Below are 2 T cell receptor beta chains sequenced from a single sample in a study of identical twins. TCRdb passed the 5' RACE reads through MiXCR, listing each CDR3 protein once. This sample carries around 480,000 distinct CDR3 sequences, 13% to 15% of them seen once, and the ten largest clones take more than 0.5%. The sample was also linked to a second study, of yellow fever vaccine responses in identical twins.

Sequences were obtained from CD4+ T cells sorted from blood. The receptor source for this set is a woman younger than 30 in good health.

CDR3 residues: CASSLGQATQYF. The CDR3 nucleotides are TGCGCCAGCAGCTTGGGGCAGGCGACCCAGTACTTC. V and J are TRBV5-1 and TRBJ2-5; no clear D gene. The CDR3 length is 12 residues. CDR1 is SGHRS and CDR2 is YFSETQ in the germline V gene. V was pared by 0 bases and J by 7 bases, with 7 bases between.

V gene TRBV20-1 combines with J gene TRBJ2-1, with a possible D match to TRBD2 (6 bases). The germline V gene has CDR1 DFQATT and CDR2 SNEGSKA (reference sequence). The CDR3 extends over 18 amino acids. Trimming shortened V by 6 bases and J by 0 bases, and 24 bases separated the two germline ends. The DNA of the CDR3 is TGCAGTGCCCGCCGGGACTCGAAAACGATTAGCTCCTACAATGAGCAGTTCTTC. Protein sequence: CSARRDSKTISSYNEQFF.